This T cell receptor beta chain was sequenced during a study of tumor-infiltrating lymphocytes in primary liver carcinoma. Study overall: Stage T1-T3 N0M0 tumors spanned 4.2 to 10 cm.

Remarks on this clonotype: Its target is not known. At one end the junction does not follow the germline gene, possibly because of a read error.

With roughly 540 ng total RNA as template and a constant-region primer, TCR beta cDNA was made. A slightly modified ARM-PCR protocol with three nested multiplex PCR rounds produced these TCR beta libraries. The opening two PCR rounds, approximately 10 cycles each, paired TRBV1-TRBV30 forward primers with a C-beta reverse primer. TCRdb recomputed calls from the multiplex PCR reads with MiXCR, one row per CDR3 protein. The repertoire holds approximately 42,000 distinct CDR3 sequences, roughly 77% seen once, with around 40% in the top ten. This CDR3 has 12 residues. The V gene's germline CDR1 is MNHEY and CDR2 SVGEGT. DNA and RNA were both co-extracted from roughly 18-30 mg of bulk tissue that had not been sorted. Patients had primary liver carcinoma treated by surgical resection. Study-wide points: For tumor-adjacent and tumor-blood pairs, overlap was less than that seen for tumor region pairs.

The receptor comes from a woman under 40 with primary liver carcinoma and hepatitis B virus infection. The V gene is TRBV6-2 or TRBV6-3, the J gene TRBJ2-1; a possible D gene is TRBD2 (5 bases). Source material: tumor-adjacent normal liver tissue. CDR3 coding DNA: TGTGCCAGCAGCCGAACCGGGGATGAGCAGTTCTTT. Protein: CASSRTGDEQFF.